The 12 T cell receptor beta chains listed next were all sequenced from one sample in a study of blood T cell repertoires in COVID-19. Data came from immunoSEQ multiplex PCR; TCRdb stores just in-frame clones and leaves some out. The sample consists of 250,000 to 350,000 clones, 75% to 90% of them appearing once. Sequencing was done on a sample of peripheral blood. The source is a woman aged 70-85 years with COVID-19, enrolled during active disease.

The rearrangement links TRBV19 to TRBJ2-1; 8 bases are shared with TRBD1. Germline loops: CDR1 LNHDA, CDR2 SQIVND (reference sequence). This CDR3 comprises 13 residues. Unmatched junction bases numbered 2, after V lost 4 bases and J lost 6 bases. The DNA for the CDR3 is TGTGCCAGTAGTAAAGGACAGGGCAATGAGCAGTTCTTC. Translating it yields CASSKGQGNEQFF. Full variable domain (remainder filled in from reference TRBV19 and TRBJ2-1): DGGITQSPKYLFRKEGQNVTLSCEQNLNHDAMYWYRQDPGQGLRLIYYSQIVNDFQKGDIAEGYSVSREKKESFPLTVTSAQKNPTAFYLCASSKGQGNEQFFGPGTRLTVL.

This clone showed up just once. This chain links TRBV6-6 with TRBJ1-1, with 7 bases aligning to TRBD1. CDR3 length: 14 residues. V trimming: 6 bases; J trimming: 5 bases; junction bases outside the gene matches: 9. Germline V gives CDR1 MNHNY, CDR2 SVGAGI (reference sequence). CDR3: CASRLPGGRTEAFF. The CDR3 bases are TGTGCCAGCAGGTTACCAGGGGGTCGAACTGAAGCTTTCTTT.

The J gene is TRBJ2-3, the V gene TRBV6-2 or TRBV6-3, with 8 bases lining up with TRBD2. The CDR3 has 15 amino acids. J lost 0 bases, V lost 4 bases, and 3 bases had no gene match. Germline values: CDR1 MNHEY, CDR2 SVGEGT. DNA of the CDR3: TGTGCCAGCAGTTCCGGGGGGGCAAGCACAGATACGCAGTATTTT. It encodes CASSSGGASTDTQYF.

This sequence joins TRBV6-1 and TRBJ1-5; the match to TRBD1 covers 8 bases. J was trimmed by 0 bases and V by 3 bases; bases with no gene match: 7. CDR3 length: 17 amino acids. The germline V gene has CDR1 MNHNS and CDR2 SASEGT. The CDR3 is CASSEDREGRSNQPQHF. DNA for the CDR3: TGTGCCAGCAGTGAGGACAGGGAGGGGCGTAGCAATCAGCCCCAGCATTTT.

This chain connects TRBV6-2 or TRBV6-3 to TRBJ1-2; no definite D call. The CDR3 sequence is 15 residues long. Germline assignment: CDR1 MNHEY and CDR2 SVGEGT. V shed 0 bases and J shed 2 bases, with 10 bases lying between them. In DNA form, the CDR3 reads TGTGCCAGCAGTTACTCACAAGTCAGGAACTATGGCTACACCTTC. It yields the protein CASSYSQVRNYGYTF.

J is TRBJ2-3 and V is TRBV10-1, with D maybe TRBD2 (5 bases). The V end was cut by 0 bases, the J end by 1 base, with 11 bases between. The germline gives CDR1 WNHNN, CDR2 SYGVQD (reference sequence). CDR3 length: 16 residues. The CDR3 coding sequence is TGCGCCAGCAGTGAGTCCAGAGGACTGGGCACAGATACGCAGTATTTT. Amino acid sequence: CASSESRGLGTDTQYF.

The chain couples TRBV28 to TRBJ2-1; TRBD2 matches 16 bases. With 6 bases clipped from V and 12 bases from J, the junction kept 14 bases outside the gene matches. The length of the CDR3 is 17 residues. The V gene's germline CDR1 is MDHEN and CDR2 SYDVKM. CDR3 DNA sequence: TGTGCCAGCAGCCCCTACCTGGGACTAGCGGGGGGGCCATGGCAGTTCTTC. It translates to CASSPYLGLAGGPWQFF.

This rearrangement joins TRBV30 to TRBJ2-7; weak D call: TRBD1 (5 bases). The germline V and J ends were trimmed by 0 bases and 5 bases, with 20 bases remaining between them. Germline V gene lookup returns CDR1 GTSNPN and CDR2 SVGIG (reference sequence). This CDR3 has 16 amino acids. CDR3 sequence (DNA): TGTGCCTGGAGTGTGGGATTGGGCAGGGAAGTCCACGAGCAGTACTTC. Amino acid sequence: CAWSVGLGREVHEQYF.

The J gene is TRBJ1-5, the V gene TRBV19; no firm D call. This CDR3 comprises 15 residues. V lost 7 bases, J lost 7 bases, and 20 bases lay in between. Germline V CDR1 and CDR2: LNHDA, SQIVND (reference sequence). CDR3 nucleotides: TGTGCCAGTAAACAAGGAGTTAGAGAGGCACAGCCCCAGCATTTT. Its protein product is CASKQGVREAQPQHF. Combining the CDR3 with reference TRBV19 and TRBJ1-5 gives the whole variable domain DGGITQSPKYLFRKEGQNVTLSCEQNLNHDAMYWYRQDPGQGLRLIYYSQIVNDFQKGDIAEGYSVSREKKESFPLTVTSAQKNPTAFYLCASKQGVREAQPQHFGDGTRLSIL.

This clone showed up just a few times. The sample contains more than one DNA sequence encoding this CDR3. The genes are TRBV5-6 and TRBJ1-2; a possible D gene is TRBD1 (6 bases). Germline V gene sequence: CDR1 SGHDT, CDR2 YYEEEE. V lost 0 bases and J lost 2, with 11 bases in between. The CDR3 has 15 amino acids. This chain's CDR3 is CASSLGRGLNYGYTF. The CDR3, as DNA: TGTGCCAGCAGCTTGGGGCGGGGGCTCAACTATGGCTACACCTTC. Variable domain in full (rest from reference TRBV5-6 and TRBJ1-2): DAGVTQSPTHLIKTRGQQVTLRCSPKSGHDTVSWYQQALGQGPQFIFQYYEEEERQRGNFPDRFSGHQFPNYSSELNVNALLLGDSALYLCASSLGRGLNYGYTFGSGTRLTVV.

The V call is TRBV7-2, the J call TRBJ2-3, with D tentatively TRBD2 (5 bases). In germline, CDR1 is SGHTA, CDR2 FQGNSA. Trimming pared 5 bases from V and 4 bases from J, leaving 16 bases between. This CDR3 is 15 amino acids long. CDR3 protein: CASSPNGEKADTQYF. For the CDR3, the DNA is TGTGCCAGCAGCCCTAACGGGGAGAAGGCAGATACGCAGTATTTT.

The rearrangement links TRBV12-3 or TRBV12-4 to TRBJ1-2; TRBD1 aligns across 8 bases. V was pared by 1 base and J by 8 bases, with 3 bases of the junction left unmatched. There are 13 residues in the CDR3. The CDR3 bases are TGTGCCAGCAGTTTAGTGGACAGGGACGGCTACACCTTC. The encoded protein is CASSLVDRDGYTF.